This is a list of T cell receptor beta chains from one sample in a study of cytomegalovirus exposure and HLA in healthy donors. Only in-frame clones appear in the TCRdb table, and some are missing; sequencing was by immunoSEQ multiplex PCR. The sample contains 60,000 to 65,000 clones, roughly 73% of which appear only once. The sequenced material came from PBMCs. These receptors originate from a woman in her 40s in good health and CMV-seropositive. Each CDR3 is given with its conserved first and last residue. The D gene is left open where the match is weak. A row's size may be missing; if present it is once, few, many or a size class.

size	D	V	J	length	CDR3	DNA
few	-	TRBV15	TRBJ2-2	13	CATSSQGSGELFF	TGTGCCACCAGCAGCCAGGGGTCCGGGGAGCTGTTTTTT
-	-	TRBV7-9	TRBJ2-2	12	CAGSGNTGELFF	TGTGCCGGTAGCGGAAACACCGGGGAGCTGTTTTTT
-	TRBD2	TRBV5-1	TRBJ2-3	18	CASSFRLAGGRGTDTQYF	TGCGCCAGCAGCTTTAGACTAGCGGGGGGGCGAGGCACAGATACGCAGTATTTT
-	-	TRBV18	TRBJ2-7	13	CASSPLDTYEQYF	TGTGCCAGCTCACCACTGGACACCTACGAGCAGTACTTC
-	TRBD1	TRBV29-1	TRBJ2-7	14	CSGGRTGQYHEQYF	TGCAGCGGGGGACGGACGGGACAGTACCACGAGCAGTACTTC
-	TRBD1	TRBV27	TRBJ2-7	14	CASSNRGQEIEQYF	TGTGCCAGCAGTAACCGGGGACAGGAAATCGAGCAGTACTTC
-	-	TRBV27	TRBJ1-1	14	CASSLGQGITEAFF	TGTGCCAGCAGTTTGGGCCAGGGGATCACTGAAGCTTTCTTT
few	-	TRBV7-6	TRBJ2-5	13	CASSLRSQETQYF	TGTGCCAGCAGCTTACGTAGCCAAGAGACCCAGTACTTC
few	TRBD2	TRBV6-4	TRBJ2-5	16	CASSISGTSGGETQYF	TGTGCCAGCAGTATTTCCGGGACTAGCGGGGGGGAGACCCAGTACTTC
-	TRBD2	TRBV15	TRBJ2-1	16	CATSRGGSGEYNEQFF	TGTGCCACCAGCAGGGGGGGTAGCGGGGAGTACAATGAGCAGTTCTTC
-	TRBD2	TRBV7-3	TRBJ2-5	17	CASSSGVAAGGVETQYF	TGTGCCAGCAGCTCTGGGGTCGCGGCGGGGGGGGTGGAGACCCAGTACTTC
-	-	TRBV19	TRBJ1-5	15	CASSIDDRLNQPQHF	TGTGCCAGTAGTATAGATGACAGACTGAATCAGCCCCAGCATTTT
-	-	TRBV6-6	TRBJ2-7	11	CASSGGGEQYF	TGTGCCAGCAGTGGTGGCGGCGAGCAGTACTTC
-	TRBD1	TRBV7-6	TRBJ1-1	14	CASSTGQGPTEAFF	TGTGCCAGCAGCACGGGACAGGGGCCGACTGAAGCTTTCTTT
-	-	TRBV19	TRBJ1-1	15	CASTLAAVMNTEAFF	TGTGCCAGTACCTTGGCGGCAGTGATGAACACTGAAGCTTTCTTT
-	TRBD1	TRBV5-4	TRBJ1-4	15	CASSLEGAKNEKLFF	TGTGCCAGCAGCTTGGAGGGGGCAAAAAATGAAAAACTGTTTTTT
few	TRBD1	TRBV7-9	TRBJ1-1	15	CSSSPPTGGRTEAFF	TGTTCCAGCAGCCCCCCGACAGGGGGCAGAACTGAAGCTTTCTTT
-	-	TRBV11-2	TRBJ1-1	14	CASSFGGGGTEAFF	TGTGCCAGCAGCTTTGGGGGCGGTGGGACTGAAGCTTTCTTT
-	TRBD1	TRBV9	TRBJ1-5	15	CASSEGQGAQQPQHF	TGTGCCAGCAGCGAGGGACAGGGGGCCCAACAGCCCCAGCATTTT
-	TRBD2	TRBV7-9	TRBJ2-7	18	CSSSLKGLAGPAAYEQYF	TGTTCCAGCAGCTTAAAAGGACTAGCGGGCCCAGCGGCCTACGAGCAGTACTTC
-	TRBD1	TRBV6-6	TRBJ1-1	13	CASSLDRETEAFF	TGTGCCAGCAGTCTGGACAGGGAAACTGAAGCTTTCTTT
-	-	TRBV2	TRBJ1-1	15	CASSDGQLSNTEAFF	TGTGCCAGCAGTGATGGACAGCTATCCAACACTGAAGCTTTCTTT
once	-	TRBV5-5	TRBJ1-5	14	CASSLYSSNQPQHF	TGTGCCAGCAGCTTGTACAGTAGCAATCAGCCCCAGCATTTT
-	TRBD2	TRBV2	TRBJ2-6	19	CASSGTSGRTYSGANVLTF	TGTGCCAGCAGTGGGACTAGCGGGCGCACATACTCTGGGGCCAACGTCCTGACTTTC